Listed below are T cell receptor beta chains from one sample, sequenced in a study of response to subunit inactivated influenza vaccine. TCRdb passed the RT-PCR reads through MiXCR, listing each CDR3 protein once. The profile shows about 150,000 distinct CDR3 sequences, around 10% of them singletons. The source was CD8+ T cells sorted from PBMCs, collected less than 30 months after vaccination. All receptors derive from a man between 50 and 70 years old who received an inactivated influenza vaccine. Each CDR3 is given with its conserved first and last residue. Fields, in order: CDR3 DNA, CDR3 protein, clone size, V gene, D gene, J gene. The D gene is left open where the match is weak. Where a row states a size, it is once, few, many or the class of an expanded clone; other rows omit it.

DNA: TGCGCCAGCAGCCAAGATGAGCTGCGTGGGGCTGGGAACACTGAAGCTTTCTTT
CDR3: CASSQDELRGAGNTEAFF
size: -
V: TRBV4-3
D: -
J: TRBJ1-1

DNA: TGTGCCAGCAGTTCGGGACAGGGGGCGTATCAGCCCCAGCATTTT
CDR3: CASSSGQGAYQPQHF
size: few
V: TRBV27
D: TRBD1
J: TRBJ1-5

DNA: TGCAGCGTTGAAGAAGTAGGGAGAGAGACCCAGTACTTC
CDR3: CSVEEVGRETQYF
size: many
V: TRBV29-1
D: -
J: TRBJ2-5

DNA: TGTGCCAGCAGCTCCGAACTGGGGGTAACCGGGGAGCTGTTTTTT
CDR3: CASSSELGVTGELFF
size: -
V: TRBV7-6
D: -
J: TRBJ2-2

DNA: TGCAGTGCATTCTCGCAGGCCCTTATCCACGAGCAGTACTTC
CDR3: CSAFSQALIHEQYF
size: few
V: TRBV20-1
D: -
J: TRBJ2-7

DNA: TGTGCCACCAGTGCCCGGGACATACCCTACAATGAGCAGTTCTTC
CDR3: CATSARDIPYNEQFF
size: many
V: TRBV24-1
D: -
J: TRBJ2-1

DNA: TGTGCCAGCAGCCCGACACAAGGGAACACTGAAGCTTTCTTT
CDR3: CASSPTQGNTEAFF
size: -
V: TRBV7-9
D: -
J: TRBJ1-1

DNA: TGTGCCAGCAGGCGGGCGGGATATGGGGAGACCCAGTACTTC
CDR3: CASRRAGYGETQYF
size: many
V: TRBV28
D: -
J: TRBJ2-5

DNA: TGCGCCAGCAGCCAAGATAACAGCCTGGAGCAGTACTTC
CDR3: CASSQDNSLEQYF
size: -
V: TRBV4-3
D: -
J: TRBJ2-7

DNA: TGCAGCGTTGTAGCGGGGGCGAATGAGCAGTTCTTC
CDR3: CSVVAGANEQFF
size: many
V: TRBV29-1
D: TRBD2
J: TRBJ2-1

DNA: TGTGCCAGCAGTGAAGGGAGGGGGCAAGCTGAAGCTTTCTTT
CDR3: CASSEGRGQAEAFF
size: -
V: TRBV25-1
D: TRBD1
J: TRBJ1-1

DNA: TGCAGCGTTCCAACAGGGGGCGAGACCGGGGAGCTGTTTTTT
CDR3: CSVPTGGETGELFF
size: many
V: TRBV29-1
D: TRBD1
J: TRBJ2-2

DNA: TGCGCCAGCAGCTTGGAGACAGGGTACCCCGGGGAGCTGTTTTTT
CDR3: CASSLETGYPGELFF
size: few
V: TRBV5-1
D: TRBD1
J: TRBJ2-2

DNA: TGCGCCAGCAGCCAAGCAGAACCGGGACTAGCGGGGAAGACCCAGTACTTC
CDR3: CASSQAEPGLAGKTQYF
size: -
V: TRBV4-1
D: TRBD2
J: TRBJ2-5

DNA: TGTGCCAGCAGTTTAACTACAGGGTCAGATACGCAGTATTTT
CDR3: CASSLTTGSDTQYF
size: many
V: TRBV28
D: -
J: TRBJ2-3

DNA: TGTGCCAGCAGTGAGGTTTGGGCCTCCTACGAGCAGTACTTC
CDR3: CASSEVWASYEQYF
size: few
V: TRBV2
D: -
J: TRBJ2-7

DNA: TGTGCCACCAGCGGATCGTACGCCGGGACAATAACCTACGAGCAGTACTTC
CDR3: CATSGSYAGTITYEQYF
size: -
V: TRBV15
D: -
J: TRBJ2-7

DNA: TGTGCCAGCAGCCAAACCGGGACTAGCGGGAGTTACGAGCAGTACTTC
CDR3: CASSQTGTSGSYEQYF
size: few
V: TRBV4-2
D: TRBD2
J: TRBJ2-7

DNA: TGTGCCACCAGTGATCTAAGGGAGACCCAGTACTTC
CDR3: CATSDLRETQYF
size: many
V: TRBV24-1
D: -
J: TRBJ2-5

DNA: TGTGCCAGCAGCCAGGGACTAGCGGGAGTTCTGGGTACGCAGTATTTT
CDR3: CASSQGLAGVLGTQYF
size: -
V: TRBV14
D: TRBD2
J: TRBJ2-3

DNA: TGTGCCAGCAGACCTTTGCCTGGGACATCAGAGTACGGTGAGACCCAGTACTTC
CDR3: CASRPLPGTSEYGETQYF
size: few
V: TRBV6-1
D: -
J: TRBJ2-5

DNA: TGCGCCAGCAGCCGAACAGGGTGGGAGGACACCGGGGAGCTGTTTTTT
CDR3: CASSRTGWEDTGELFF
size: -
V: TRBV4-3
D: -
J: TRBJ2-2

DNA: TGCAGTGCTAGAGATCCACTAGCGGAAGGGCCGGGCACCGGGGAGCTGTTTTTT
CDR3: CSARDPLAEGPGTGELFF
size: few
V: TRBV20-1
D: TRBD2
J: TRBJ2-2

DNA: TGTGCCAGCAGTTTAGGACAGGGTTGGAACATTCAGTACTTC
CDR3: CASSLGQGWNIQYF
size: few
V: TRBV28
D: TRBD1
J: TRBJ2-4

DNA: TGTGCCAGCAGCCAAGGGGGCTGGACAGGGGATGGCTACACCTTC
CDR3: CASSQGGWTGDGYTF
size: many
V: TRBV4-2
D: TRBD1
J: TRBJ1-2

DNA: TGTGCCAGCAGTTACTCCGGGACCCCGGGAGAGCAGTACTTC
CDR3: CASSYSGTPGEQYF
size: -
V: TRBV6-5
D: -
J: TRBJ2-7

DNA: TGTGCCGCTGGAAGGAATAATTCACCCCTCCACTTT
CDR3: CAAGRNNSPLHF
size: few
V: TRBV10-3
D: -
J: TRBJ1-6

DNA: TGTGCCAGCAGTTTGGGGACATTCCAAGAGACCCAGTACTTC
CDR3: CASSLGTFQETQYF
size: few
V: TRBV28
D: -
J: TRBJ2-5

DNA: TGTGCCAGCAGTGCTCGGGTATTGGTCTACAATGAGCAGTTCTTC
CDR3: CASSARVLVYNEQFF
size: -
V: TRBV2
D: -
J: TRBJ2-1

DNA: TGTGCCAGCTTTAATAAAGATACGCAGTATTTT
CDR3: CASFNKDTQYF
size: -
V: TRBV18
D: -
J: TRBJ2-3

DNA: TGTGCCAGCAGTTCGGACACATGGGGAGATACGCAGTATTTT
CDR3: CASSSDTWGDTQYF
size: -
V: TRBV27
D: -
J: TRBJ2-3

DNA: TGCGCCAGCAGTCTGGGGGCCTTTACAGATACGCAGTATTTT
CDR3: CASSLGAFTDTQYF
size: -
V: TRBV10-2
D: -
J: TRBJ2-3

DNA: TGTGCCAGCAGCACTAGCGGGATCTACAATGAGCAGTTCTTC
CDR3: CASSTSGIYNEQFF
size: many
V: TRBV12-3/TRBV12-4
D: TRBD2
J: TRBJ2-1

DNA: TGTGCCTGGAGTGTACCTTGGACAGGCTACGAGCAGTACTTC
CDR3: CAWSVPWTGYEQYF
size: few
V: TRBV30
D: TRBD1
J: TRBJ2-7

DNA: TGTGCCAGCAGCACCACGAGGACTAGCGGTTCCTACGAGCAGTACTTC
CDR3: CASSTTRTSGSYEQYF
size: -
V: TRBV27
D: TRBD2
J: TRBJ2-7

DNA: TGCAGTGCTAGGTCCCCCTTCTCCTACGAGCAGTACTTC
CDR3: CSARSPFSYEQYF
size: -
V: TRBV20-1
D: -
J: TRBJ2-7

DNA: TGTGCCAGCAGCTTTCTGAGGACTGAAGCTTTCTTT
CDR3: CASSFLRTEAFF
size: once
V: TRBV7-9
D: -
J: TRBJ1-1

DNA: TGCGCCAGCAGCCAAGATCAGATAGGGTACTATGGCTACACCTTC
CDR3: CASSQDQIGYYGYTF
size: few
V: TRBV4-1
D: -
J: TRBJ1-2

DNA: TGTGCCAGCAGCCAAGAAAGGGATTCGAGTACTGAAGCTTTCTTT
CDR3: CASSQERDSSTEAFF
size: few
V: TRBV4-2
D: -
J: TRBJ1-1

DNA: TGTGCCTGGAGTGTACCCCTACTAGTCCATGAGCAGTTCTTC
CDR3: CAWSVPLLVHEQFF
size: -
V: TRBV30
D: -
J: TRBJ2-1

DNA: TGTGCCAGCAGGATCGGACAGAACACTGAAGCTTTCTTT
CDR3: CASRIGQNTEAFF
size: few
V: TRBV12-3/TRBV12-4
D: -
J: TRBJ1-1

DNA: TGTGCCAGCAGCGTAGACAACAGTCCTTCTGGAAACACCATATATTTT
CDR3: CASSVDNSPSGNTIYF
size: -
V: TRBV9
D: -
J: TRBJ1-3